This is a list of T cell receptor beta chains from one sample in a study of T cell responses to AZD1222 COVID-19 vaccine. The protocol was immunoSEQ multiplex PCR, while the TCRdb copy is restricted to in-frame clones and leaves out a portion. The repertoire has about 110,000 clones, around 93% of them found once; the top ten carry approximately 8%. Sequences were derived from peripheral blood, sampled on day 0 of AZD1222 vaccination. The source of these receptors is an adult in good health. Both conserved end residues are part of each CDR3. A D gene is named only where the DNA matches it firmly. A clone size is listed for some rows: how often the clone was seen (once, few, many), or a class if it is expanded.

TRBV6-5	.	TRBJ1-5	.	TGTGCCAGCAGTTACTCGTTCACGAGCAATCAGCCCCAGCATTTT	CASSYSFTSNQPQHF
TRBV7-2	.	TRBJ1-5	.	TGTGCCAGCAGCTTAGTCGGTAGCAATCAGCCCCAGCATTTT	CASSLVGSNQPQHF
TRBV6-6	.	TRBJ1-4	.	TGTGCCAGCAGCCCCAGGGAGGGAACTAATGAAAAACTGTTTTTT	CASSPREGTNEKLFF
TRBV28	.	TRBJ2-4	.	TGTGCCAGCAGTCCCAGGTTAAACATTCAGTACTTC	CASSPRLNIQYF
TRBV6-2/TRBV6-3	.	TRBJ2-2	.	TGTGCCAGCAGTTTTGGACAGATAAACACCGGGGAGCTGTTTTTT	CASSFGQINTGELFF
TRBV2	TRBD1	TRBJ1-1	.	TGTGCCAGCAGGGGACAGGGATTCCGAGGCACTGAAGCTTTCTTT	CASRGQGFRGTEAFF
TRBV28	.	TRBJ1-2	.	TGTGCCAGCAGTTCCGGGCAGGGAGCTAACTATGGCTACACCTTC	CASSSGQGANYGYTF
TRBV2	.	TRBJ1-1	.	TGTGCCAGGAGGAAGGACAGACTAAACACTGAAGCTTTCTTT	CARRKDRLNTEAFF
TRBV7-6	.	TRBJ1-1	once	TGTGCCAGCAGCTTAACCGCGCAGGGAGGGACTGAAGCTTTCTTT	CASSLTAQGGTEAFF
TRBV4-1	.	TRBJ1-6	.	TGCGCCAGCAGCCAAATCCGGGACCTGGAAGAATCACCCCTCCACTTT	CASSQIRDLEESPLHF
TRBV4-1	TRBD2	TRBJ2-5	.	TGCGCCAGCAGCCAAGTGGGCGGGGGGTACCAAGAGACCCAGTACTTC	CASSQVGGGYQETQYF
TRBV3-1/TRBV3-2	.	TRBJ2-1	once	TGTGCCAGCAGCCAAGCAGTCCGGGAGCAGTTCTTC	CASSQAVREQFF
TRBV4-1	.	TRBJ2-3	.	TGCGCCAGCAGCCAAGATCCGAGAGCGAGCACAGATACGCAGTATTTT	CASSQDPRASTDTQYF
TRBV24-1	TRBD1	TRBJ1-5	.	TGTGCCACCAGTCAGACAGGGGCGAATAGCAATCAGCCCCAGCATTTT	CATSQTGANSNQPQHF
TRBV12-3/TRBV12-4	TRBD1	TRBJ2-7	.	TGTGCCAGCGCGACGGACAGGGTCTACGAGCAGTACTTC	CASATDRVYEQYF
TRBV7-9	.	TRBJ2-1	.	TGTGCCAGCAGCTCGCGGGACGCCCGTAGAGAGCAGTTCTTC	CASSSRDARREQFF
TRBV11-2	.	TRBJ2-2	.	TGTGCCAGCAGCTTTAGCTTTCCCACCGGGGAGCTGTTTTTT	CASSFSFPTGELFF
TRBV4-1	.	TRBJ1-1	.	TGCGCCAGCAGTCGTCAAGGGCCCACTGAAGCTTTCTTT	CASSRQGPTEAFF
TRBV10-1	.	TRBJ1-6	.	TGCGCCAGCAGGCTAAACAGGGATTCACCCCTCCACTTT	CASRLNRDSPLHF
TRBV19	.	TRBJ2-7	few	TGTGCCAGTAGTATGGGCCTTTCCTACGAGCAGTACTTC	CASSMGLSYEQYF
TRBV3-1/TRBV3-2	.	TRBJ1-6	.	TGTGCCAGCAGCCTCCGGCGAACAGCTCCGAGCTCCTATAATTCACCCCTCCACTTT	CASSLRRTAPSSYNSPLHF
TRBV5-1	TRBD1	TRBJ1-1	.	TGCGCCAGCAGCGGAACGCAGGGGGCCTACCGGGCTTTCTTT	CASSGTQGAYRAFF
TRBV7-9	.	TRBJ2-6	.	TGTGCCAGTTCCCCGGGGGACCCTGGGGCCAACGTCCTGACTTTC	CASSPGDPGANVLTF
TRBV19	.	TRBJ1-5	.	TGTGCCAGCCACAACGGGGCCTACCCTAATCAGCCCCAGCATTTT	CASHNGAYPNQPQHF
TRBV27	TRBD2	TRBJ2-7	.	TGTGCCAGCAGTTATACTAGCGGGGGGGCGCGGGAGCAGTACTTC	CASSYTSGGAREQYF
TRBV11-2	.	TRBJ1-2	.	TGTGCCAGCAGCTTGACCGGGGGTGAGGGCTACACCTTC	CASSLTGGEGYTF
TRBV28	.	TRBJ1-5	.	TGTGCCAGCAGTTTTTCCCCGGACGCTAGCAATCAGCCCCAGCATTTT	CASSFSPDASNQPQHF
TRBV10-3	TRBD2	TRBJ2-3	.	TGTGCCATCAGTGACCGGACTAGCGGGGGGACAGATACGCAGTATTTT	CAISDRTSGGTDTQYF
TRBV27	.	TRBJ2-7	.	TGTGCCAGCAGTTTAGGCTATACCTACGAGCAGTACTTC	CASSLGYTYEQYF
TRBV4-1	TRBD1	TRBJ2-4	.	TGCGCCAGCAGCCAACCCCAGGGGGTCGGGAAAAACATTCAGTACTTC	CASSQPQGVGKNIQYF
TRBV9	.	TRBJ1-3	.	TGTGCCAGCAGCGTACAGGGCTCTGGAAACACCATATATTTT	CASSVQGSGNTIYF
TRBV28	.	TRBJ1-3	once	TGTGCCAGCAGCCCGGACCAAGTGGGTGGAAACACCATATATTTT	CASSPDQVGGNTIYF
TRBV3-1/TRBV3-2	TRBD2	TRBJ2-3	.	TGTGCCAGCAGCCAATATATTAGCGGGGGCACAGATACGCAGTATTTT	CASSQYISGGTDTQYF
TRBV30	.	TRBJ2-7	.	TGTGCCTGGAGTGTAGGGCATGGGGGACTCGAGCAGTACTTC	CAWSVGHGGLEQYF
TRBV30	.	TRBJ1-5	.	TGTGCCTGGAGTGAGGACAGCTATAGCAATCAGCCCCAGCATTTT	CAWSEDSYSNQPQHF
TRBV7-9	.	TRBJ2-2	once	TGTGCCAGCACCTCGGGCCGGGGCGGGGAGCTGTTTTTT	CASTSGRGGELFF
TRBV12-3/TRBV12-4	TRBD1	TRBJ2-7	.	TGTGCCAGCAGTAACAGGGGTTACGAGCAGTACTTC	CASSNRGYEQYF
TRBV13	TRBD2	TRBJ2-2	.	TGTGCCAGCAGCACGGGACTAGCGGGGGGTAACACCGGGGAGCTGTTTTTT	CASSTGLAGGNTGELFF
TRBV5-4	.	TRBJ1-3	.	TGTGCCAGCAGCTTGGACAGGGCTGGAAACACCATATATTTT	CASSLDRAGNTIYF
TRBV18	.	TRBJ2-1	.	TGTGCCAGCTCACCGGGGGGGCTCCGGAAAAATGAGCAGTTCTTC	CASSPGGLRKNEQFF
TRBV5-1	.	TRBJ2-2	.	TGCGCCAGCAGCTTGAGTACAGGGACGAACACCGGGGAGCTGTTTTTT	CASSLSTGTNTGELFF
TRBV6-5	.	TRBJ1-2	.	TGTGCCAGCACCGCAAGGATAGGGGGTGGCTACACCTTC	CASTARIGGGYTF
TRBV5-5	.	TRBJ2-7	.	TGTGCCAGCAGCTTAGGTTCCGGACTAAGCTACGAGCAGTACTTC	CASSLGSGLSYEQYF
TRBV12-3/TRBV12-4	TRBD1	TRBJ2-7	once	TGTGCCAGCAGTTTAGACCCCAGGACAGGGCAGTACTTC	CASSLDPRTGQYF
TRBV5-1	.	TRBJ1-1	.	TGCGCCAGCAGCTTTATTGGGTATGCCACGCAGAACACTGAAGCTTTCTTT	CASSFIGYATQNTEAFF
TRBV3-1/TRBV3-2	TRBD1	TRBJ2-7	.	TGTGCCAGCAGCCAAGACATGACAGGGCGGGCCGAGCAGTACTTC	CASSQDMTGRAEQYF
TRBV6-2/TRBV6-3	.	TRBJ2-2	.	TGTGCCAGCAGTTACGAGGAAACCGGGGAGCTGTTTTTT	CASSYEETGELFF